A single sample is the source of the 15 T cell receptor beta chains below, sequenced in a study of OX40 agonist ivuxolimab in advanced cancers. Assay: immunoSEQ multiplex PCR; the TCRdb copy retains only in-frame clones and omits some. This sample yields about 100,000 clones, of which approximately 89% are seen a single time; about 0.15% belongs to the top ten. Sequenced material: CD4+ or CD8+ T cells sorted from blood, taken in a trial of the OX40 agonist ivuxolimab. All receptors derive from an adult with an advanced solid tumor such as melanoma, head and neck, liver or kidney cancer.

The chain joins TRBV28 to TRBJ2-2; the match to TRBD2 covers 8 bases. CDR3 size: 14 residues. The ends lost 5 bases at V and 6 bases at J; junction bases unmatched: 5. Germline V lookup: CDR1 MDHEN, CDR2 SYDVKM. The CDR3 DNA reads TGTGCCAGCAGTCCGGGACTAGTGGCCGGGGAGCTGTTTTTT. Translating it yields CASSPGLVAGELFF. Full variable domain (outside the CDR3, taken from reference TRBV28 and TRBJ2-2): DVKVTQSSRYLVKRTGEKVFLECVQDMDHENMFWYRQDPGLGLRLIYFSYDVKMKEKGDIPEGYSVSREKKERFSLILESASTNQTSMYLCASSPGLVAGELFFGEGSRLTVL.

This chain uses TRBV7-8 with TRBJ1-5, with a weak D call TRBD1 (5 bases). This CDR3 is built from 15 residues. Germline V gives CDR1 SGHVS, CDR2 FQNEAQ. V lost 1 base and J lost 0, with 7 bases in between. CDR3 coding DNA: TGTGCCAGCAGCTTAGGCAGGGTTAGCAATCAGCCCCAGCATTTT. This translates into CASSLGRVSNQPQHF.

The CDR3 nucleotides are TGTGCCAGCAGCTTCGGGGCCACGAACACTGAAGCTTTCTTT. Encoded protein: CASSFGATNTEAFF. The chain couples TRBV11-2 to TRBJ1-1; D perhaps matches TRBD1 (5 bases). Trimming took 3 bases from V and 1 from J, leaving 9 bases between them. CDR3 size: 14 residues. Germline V lookup: CDR1 SGHAT, CDR2 FQNNGV.

V and J are TRBV29-1 and TRBJ1-3; possible D gene TRBD1, 5 bases. Germline values: CDR1 SQVTM, CDR2 ANQGSEA. This CDR3 has 16 amino acids. V gave up 1 base and J gave up 0 bases, with 13 bases separating them. The CDR3 DNA sequence: TGCAGCGTTGAAGTAGAAAGACAGCTCTCTGGAAACACCATATATTTT. This gives the protein CSVEVERQLSGNTIYF.

The CDR3 sequence: CASSRTAYNSPLHF. DNA for the CDR3: TGTGCCAGCAGCCGGACAGCGTATAATTCACCCCTCCACTTT. This rearrangement joins TRBV25-1 to TRBJ1-6; a weak D match, TRBD1 (6 bases). The V gene's germline CDR1 is MGHDK and CDR2 SYGVNS. The length of the CDR3 is 14 residues. V was pared by 6 bases and J by 4 bases, with 10 bases between.

The chain uses TRBV5-1 and TRBJ2-4; a weak D match, TRBD1 (6 bases). With 2 bases removed from V and 6 bases from J, the gap between germline ends came to 15 bases. The CDR3 sequence is 15 residues long. CDR1 is SGHRS and CDR2 is YFSETQ in the germline V gene. The CDR3 loop is CASSLGIRGRNIQYF. CDR3 DNA sequence: TGCGCCAGCAGCTTAGGAATCAGGGGCCGAAACATTCAGTACTTC.

The chain joins TRBV5-1 to TRBJ1-6; possible D gene TRBD1, 5 bases. Trimming took 0 bases from V and 6 from J, leaving 13 bases between them. The germline CDR1 and CDR2 sequences are SGHRS and YFSETQ. The CDR3 consists of 16 residues. In DNA form, the CDR3 reads TGCGCCAGCAGCTTGGCGGGGGAGCTGGGTAATTCACCCCTCCACTTT. This translates into CASSLAGELGNSPLHF.

This clone occurred once. The genes are TRBV19 and TRBJ1-5; 8 positions match TRBD1. Germline V gene lookup returns CDR1 LNHDA and CDR2 SQIVND (reference sequence). The CDR3 totals 15 residues. V shed 6 bases and J 0 bases; nucleotides not matched to a gene: 4. CDR3 in amino acids: CASRTGDYSNQPQHF. The CDR3 region has the DNA TGTGCCAGTAGGACAGGGGATTATAGCAATCAGCCCCAGCATTTT.

V is TRBV2 and J is TRBJ2-2, with 8 bases matching TRBD1. Germline lookup yields CDR1 SNHLY and CDR2 FYNNEI. This CDR3 comprises 15 residues. J lost 0 bases, V lost 6 bases, and 3 bases had no gene match. CDR3 region: CASRGQATNTGELFF. CDR3 DNA: TGTGCCAGCAGGGGACAGGCCACGAACACCGGGGAGCTGTTTTTT. Looking up the rest from reference TRBV2 and TRBJ2-2 gives the full variable domain: EPEVTQTPSHQVTQMGQEVILRCVPISNHLYFYWYRQILGQKVEFLVSFYNNEISEKSEIFDDQFSVERPDGSNFTLKIRSTKLEDSAMYFCASRGQATNTGELFFGEGSRLTVL.

This rearrangement joins TRBV5-1 to TRBJ2-3; TRBD2 matches at 9 bases. This CDR3 has 20 residues. Trimming cost V 2 bases and J 6 bases; bases outside gene matches: 22. Germline CDR1 SGHRS, CDR2 YFSETQ. The CDR3 region is CASSLEGAIVAGVSWDTQYF. Here the CDR3 DNA reads TGCGCCAGCAGCTTAGAGGGGGCGATTGTAGCGGGAGTTAGTTGGGATACGCAGTATTTT.

This chain uses TRBV28 with TRBJ1-2, with D possibly being TRBD1 (5 bases). This CDR3 has 12 residues. The V end lost 5 bases, the J end lost 4 bases, and 8 bases lay between the germline ends. CDR1 is MDHEN and CDR2 is SYDVKM in the germline V gene. The DNA for the CDR3 is TGTGCCAGCAGTCCGGGGACCTATGGCTACACCTTC. Its protein is CASSPGTYGYTF.

Only a few counts were recorded for this clone. The chain is built from TRBV6-1 and TRBJ2-5; D ambiguous. The length of the CDR3 is 12 residues. V was shortened by 7 bases and J by 5 bases, with 11 bases between the two germline ends. Germline V gene lookup returns CDR1 MNHNS and CDR2 SASEGT. CDR3 sequence (DNA): TGTGCCAGCACCCTTCTGGTGGAGACCCAGTACTTC. Protein: CASTLLVETQYF.

A single count supports this clone. V usage is TRBV10-2 and J usage is TRBJ2-1; 9 bases map to TRBD2. In germline, CDR1 is WSHSY, CDR2 SAAADI. This CDR3 contains 14 residues. With 6 bases clipped from V and 6 bases from J, the junction kept 6 bases outside the gene matches. CDR3 bases: TGCGCCAGCAGAGGGACTAGCCAACCCAATGAGCAGTTCTTC. This sequence encodes CASRGTSQPNEQFF.

V and J are TRBV7-2 and TRBJ2-4; 9 nucleotides align to TRBD1. Germline V gene lookup returns CDR1 SGHTA and CDR2 FQGNSA. The CDR3 consists of 16 residues. V dropped 3 bases and J dropped 1; count of bases not matched to a gene: 4. The CDR3 spells CASSLSGTGAKNIQYF. DNA of the CDR3: TGTGCCAGCAGCTTGTCCGGGACAGGGGCCAAAAACATTCAGTACTTC.

DNA for the CDR3: TGCGCCAGCAGCAACTTCCCGGGACAGGGGTTTAACACTGAAGCTTTCTTT. Its protein is CASSNFPGQGFNTEAFF. The rearrangement links TRBV5-1 to TRBJ1-1, with TRBD1 identical over 10 bases. The J segment lost 2 bases and the V segment lost 4 bases, leaving 11 bases of the junction unmatched. Germline loops: CDR1 SGHRS, CDR2 YFSETQ. CDR3 length equals 17 residues.